One T cell receptor (beta chain) is described in this entry. Its recognized antigen is unknown. No clone much larger than this one lies a single base away; base qualities are absent. The data belong to a study of long-term antiretroviral therapy in people with HIV (dated 2022 in TCRdb). Regarding the study in general: The earliest samples were collected roughly a decade before the 2015 WHO recommendation for immediate ART, at a time when ART was usually postponed until CD4 counts fell. Whether ART initiation and durable HIV suppression were associated with changes in peripheral blood TRB repertoire composition and diversity was tested in a retrospective serial study. No cross-contamination during QIAcube processing turned up in test extractions that ran a monoclonal T-cell line alongside about 35 polyclonal samples. A total of roughly 200 cryopreserved PBMC samples came from 25 to 35 adults with confirmed HIV infection and were collected serially over a mean of around 6 years (range 1-12). About 35% of the 30 participants with HIV were female.

There are 16 amino acids in the CDR3, from cysteine to phenylalanine inclusive. Solely the CDR3 DNA is kept, with 48 bases framed from the first base. The germline V gene (reference sequence) supplies CDR1 LNHNV and CDR2 YYDKDF. V is clipped by 1 base and J by 4 bases, and the sequence between their germline boundaries is 16 bases long. Paper-wide results and their limitations: At every time point, the repertoire was dominated by expanded TRB clones first identified before ART initiation, although this dominance fluctuated and, in many PLHIV, declined after ART. Unsorted PBMC were profiled instead of sorted CD4+ and CD8+ T cells because pre-ART samples had limited cell numbers. Inferences about post-ART repertoire changes were limited because no data were available on ART adherence, viral resistance or therapy changes. Starting ART was linked to a significant rise in TRB diversity, yet even after long-term ART the diversity remained significantly lower than in transplant donor controls. Since PBMC availability was limited, sequencing covered only the TCR beta chain, with no alpha chain pairing. The samples span the years 2004 to 2017, and the ART regimens used at that time may not be as effective as current regimens. HIV repertoires had narrower CDR3 length ranges than controls, and the network structure suggested an antigen-experienced repertoire that shifted only slightly toward naive after ART.

Inclusion was restricted to participants for whom at least one PBMC sample before ART initiation and at least two post-ART samples were available. Every participant with HIV received treatment in the United States of America. Before DNA extraction, cryopreserved samples of roughly 0.9-11 million PBMC were thawed and washed. At the time of the earliest PBMC sample, participants with HIV were aged between about 20 and 54 years. PBMC samples from each participant spanned 1-4 timepoints before ART initiation and 2-8 timepoints after ART initiation, with a median of 7 samples. Serial HIV viral load, CD4+ T-cell count, ART history and demographic data were obtained for every participant. A Qiagen kit on a QIAcube was used to extract genomic DNA from unsorted PBMC, with samples processed in batches of 12. The immunoSEQ hsTCRB v3.0 assay was used at survey level resolution for TRB variable region sequencing. TRB sequencing targeted a depth of about 40,000-55,000 T-cell genomes per sample. TRB libraries were pooled and sequenced on an Illumina MiSeq using a v3 150-cycle kit. The published analysis was carried out like this. Analysis of repertoires was carried out in R inside a reproducible Nextflow workflow spanning QC, data transformation and analysis. Custom analyses were implemented in LymphoSeq2, an R package for AIRR-Seq data exploration. Several samples that yielded fewer than 5000 total TRB sequences were excluded, so that 200 or so HIV repertoires were analyzed. Among the approximately 190 HIV repertoires that were kept, 59 were collected before ART initiation and roughly 130 were collected after ART initiation. Repertoires were downsampled to 5000 TRB nucleotide sequences, with summary statistics averaged over 100 downsampling iterations. Only TRB sequences with CDR3 regions of at least seven amino acids were retained for analysis. Two measures captured diversity: a Shannon entropy-derived clonality score and the Gini coefficient. In the repertoire networks, any two of the top 5000 CDR3 amino acid sequences were linked whenever the two sequences differed by an edit distance of one. For TRB CDR3 amino acid sequences, GLIPH2 was used to predict antigen specificity groups and MHC restriction. CDR3 amino acid sequences were matched against VDJdb and McPAS-TCR to flag known CMV, EBV, HIV or tissue antigen associations. Pre-ART, post-ART and control groups were compared with Wilcoxon signed-rank tests and Holm-Bonferroni correction. TCRdb's version of the immuneACCESS table is confined to in-frame rearrangements and falls short of the full clone set. An unresolved V gene accounts for under half of the shortfall where checked; the remainder is of unknown origin. The V and J calls and the clone size are those of that table, but D and trimming were determined from the DNA. The sample yields tens of thousands of clones; 90% to 95% were counted once. The ten biggest clones cover less than 9.5% of the sample.

This receptor was obtained from a man aged 25-40 years with HIV. The chain links TRBV15 with TRBJ2-5; the D gene is perhaps TRBD1, from 6 matching bases. This specimen consisted of unsorted PBMCs, obtained more than 6 years after starting antiretroviral therapy. In nucleotide form, the sequence is TGTGCCACCAGCAGAGCTGTGGGCGCACAGGGAGAGACCCAGTACTTC. The encoded protein is CATSRAVGAQGETQYF.